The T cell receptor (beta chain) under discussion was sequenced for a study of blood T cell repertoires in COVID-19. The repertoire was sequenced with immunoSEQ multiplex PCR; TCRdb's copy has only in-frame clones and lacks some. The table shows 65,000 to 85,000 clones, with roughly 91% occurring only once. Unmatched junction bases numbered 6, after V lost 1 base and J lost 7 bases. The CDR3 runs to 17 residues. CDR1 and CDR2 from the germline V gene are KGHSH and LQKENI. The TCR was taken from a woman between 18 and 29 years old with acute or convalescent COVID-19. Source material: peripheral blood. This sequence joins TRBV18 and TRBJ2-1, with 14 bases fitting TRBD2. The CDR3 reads CASSPLGTSGGWNEQFF. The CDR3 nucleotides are TGTGCCAGCTCACCACTTGGGACTAGCGGGGGTTGGAATGAGCAGTTCTTC.